This TCR beta chain was found in a study of T cell changes during pregnancy in multiple sclerosis. The CDR3 runs 14 residues. In germline, CDR1 is MNHNS, CDR2 SASEGT. The germline V and J ends were trimmed by 6 bases and 3 bases, with 11 bases remaining between them. TCRdb keeps only in-frame clones here, not all; method: immunoSEQ multiplex PCR. The repertoire holds about 55,000 clones, 90% to 95% seen once, with about 2.6% in the top ten. The clonotype was recovered from a female donor with multiple sclerosis, enrolled in a pregnancy study. The sequencing used CD8+ T cells from peripheral blood mononuclear cells, collected after pregnancy. This chain joins TRBV6-1 and TRBJ2-2, with D perhaps TRBD2 (7 bases). CDR3 residues: CASRGGGDTGELFF. For the CDR3, the DNA is TGTGCCAGCAGGGGAGGGGGGGACACCGGGGAGCTGTTTTTT.